This T cell receptor (beta chain) was recorded in a study of blood T cell repertoires in COVID-19. The data were produced by immunoSEQ multiplex PCR, yet TCRdb's version contains in-frame clones alone and is incomplete. The profile covers some 320,000 clones, with approximately 91% appearing a single time and around 3.9% taken by the ten largest. Before they entered the study, exposed participants had met a COVID-19 case within 2 weeks. The germline V and J ends were trimmed by 0 bases and 0 bases, with 11 bases remaining between them. This CDR3 contains 16 residues. Per the germline V gene, CDR1 is SEHNR and CDR2 is FQNEAQ (reference sequence).

Sequenced: PBMCs or T cells enriched from blood (not recorded which). This sequence was found in a woman in her thirties who had been exposed to COVID-19. This chain links TRBV7-9 with TRBJ1-2, with a possible D match to TRBD1 (5 bases). The CDR3 loop is CASSLARGFTNYGYTF. CDR3 nucleotide sequence: TGTGCCAGCAGCTTAGCAAGGGGTTTTACTAACTATGGCTACACCTTC.